Listed here are 19 T cell receptor beta chains from one sample, sequenced in a study of T cell repertoires in cytomegalovirus infection. TCRdb ran MiXCR on the reads and lists one entry per CDR3 protein. The repertoire holds 400,000 or so distinct CDR3 sequences, 18% seen once, with around 9.3% in the top ten. Input material: PBMCs. Source of these receptors: a human donor in good health (CMV status not recorded). Some clones in this sample may be carry-over from other donors' samples.

In its sample, this clonotype was seen a few times. This chain uses TRBV2 with TRBJ2-3; D unclear. Trimming cost V 1 base and J 0 bases, with 8 bases left between them. This CDR3 is built from 15 residues. CDR1 and CDR2 (germline): SNHLY, FYNNEI. The CDR3 bases are TGTGCCAGCAGTGAAGTGCAGACTAGCACAGATACGCAGTATTTT. The encoded protein is CASSEVQTSTDTQYF. Full variable domain (missing parts from reference TRBV2 and TRBJ2-3): EPEVTQTPSHQVTQMGQEVILRCVPISNHLYFYWYRQILGQKVEFLVSFYNNEISEKSEIFDDQFSVERPDGSNFTLKIRSTKLEDSAMYFCASSEVQTSTDTQYFGPGTRLTVL.

This clonotype has a count of ten or more. The gene calls are TRBV19 and TRBJ1-2; 8 positions match TRBD1. This CDR3 comprises 17 residues. The junction had 13 bases not matched to a gene; V was cut back by 7 bases and J by 0 bases. CDR1 is LNHDA, CDR2 SQIVND, per germline (reference sequence). The CDR3 DNA reads TGTGCCAGTACCTCCCCCCCGGGGACAGGACCTAACTATGGCTACACCTTC. This encodes CASTSPPGTGPNYGYTF.

This clonotype was seen repeatedly, ten times or more. J is TRBJ2-3 and V is TRBV7-2; no firm D call. Trimming took off 5 bases at V and 4 bases at J, with 10 bases between the two ends. CDR1 and CDR2 (germline): SGHTA, FQGNSA. This CDR3 contains 13 residues. The CDR3 is CASSLGPADTQYF. The DNA of the CDR3 is TGTGCCAGCAGCCTCGGACCAGCAGATACGCAGTATTTT.

The chain combines TRBV7-2 with TRBJ2-1, with 8 bases lining up with TRBD2. Germline-derived CDR1 and CDR2 are SGHTA and FQGNSA. With 2 bases clipped from V and 1 base from J, the junction kept 4 bases outside the gene matches. This CDR3 region has 16 residues. DNA for the CDR3: TGTGCCAGCAGCTTACCGGGAGGGGTATCCTACAATGAGCAGTTCTTC. It encodes CASSLPGGVSYNEQFF. The full variable domain, with the rest looked up from reference TRBV7-2 and TRBJ2-1, is GAGVSQSPSNKVTEKGKDVELRCDPISGHTALYWYRQSLGQGLEFLIYFQGNSAPDKSGLPSDRFSAERTGGSVSTLTIQRTQQEDSAVYLCASSLPGGVSYNEQFFGPGTRLTVL.

The J gene is TRBJ2-2, the V gene TRBV10-3; D remains ambiguous. V shed 7 bases and J shed 5 bases, with 8 bases lying between them. The CDR3 spans 12 residues. Germline-derived CDR1 and CDR2 are ENHRY and SYGVKD. The CDR3 loop reads CAIKGSTGELFF. The DNA of the CDR3 is TGTGCCATCAAGGGCTCGACCGGGGAGCTGTTTTTT.

This clonotype was seen a few times. This chain links TRBV29-1 with TRBJ1-1; D possibly corresponds to TRBD1 (6 bases). The CDR3 runs 15 residues. Trimming cost V 4 bases and J 1 base, with 16 bases left between them. Germline V gene sequence: CDR1 SQVTM, CDR2 ANQGSEA. CDR3 DNA: TGCAGCGTTGTTCCGGGAGGGGGTCGGAACACTGAAGCTTTCTTT. Protein product: CSVVPGGGRNTEAFF.

The CDR3 DNA follows: TGTGCCAGCACCGCGGGGGGCACTGAAGCTTTCTTT. Translating it yields CASTAGGTEAFF. The rearrangement links TRBV12-3 or TRBV12-4 to TRBJ1-1, with TRBD1 as a possible D gene (5 bases). With 7 bases removed from V and 4 bases from J, the gap between germline ends came to 10 bases. The CDR3 contains 12 residues.

This clonotype was detected only a few times. The chain employs TRBV18 and TRBJ2-3, with 9 bases lining up with TRBD2. The V gene's germline CDR1 is KGHSH and CDR2 LQKENI. This CDR3 is 18 amino acids long. V trimming: 2 bases; J trimming: 2 bases; junction bases outside the gene matches: 11. The CDR3 sequence: CASSPFSTSGGFTDTQYF. The CDR3 nucleotides are TGTGCCAGCTCACCATTTTCGACGAGCGGGGGGTTCACAGATACGCAGTATTTT.

This clonotype was detected many times. The genes are TRBV7-2 and TRBJ2-7; D unresolved. Germline values: CDR1 SGHTA, CDR2 FQGNSA. This CDR3 has 14 amino acids. V was cut by 0 bases and J by 0 bases, with 6 bases left in between. CDR3 amino acids: CASSLATYSYEQYF. In nucleotides, the CDR3 is TGTGCCAGCAGCTTAGCTACCTACTCCTACGAGCAGTACTTC.

This clonotype was counted at least ten times. The genes are TRBV7-2 and TRBJ2-1; 15 nucleotides line up with TRBD2. CDR3 size: 18 residues. Germline loops: CDR1 SGHTA, CDR2 FQGNSA. The trim removed 4 bases at V and 5 bases at J, leaving 9 bases unmatched. CDR3 residues: CASSWGLAGGRGDNEQFF. The CDR3 nucleotides are TGTGCCAGCAGCTGGGGACTAGCGGGAGGTAGGGGGGACAATGAGCAGTTCTTC.

This chain links TRBV12-3 or TRBV12-4 with TRBJ2-5, with 10 bases that match TRBD1. There are 15 residues in the CDR3. After removal of 6 bases from V and 4 bases from J, the junction contained 8 bases not matched to a gene. The CDR3 spells CASSRDGQGVETQYF. The CDR3 DNA is TGTGCCAGCAGCCGCGATGGACAGGGGGTAGAGACCCAGTACTTC.

This clonotype was seen a single time. This may come from a read error, since a much larger clone is one base off. In this CDR3 the conserved last residue, phenylalanine or tryptophan, is missing, so a read error is likely. This rearrangement joins TRBV27 to TRBJ2-7; possibly TRBD1 for D (5 bases). CDR3 length equals 14 residues. The V gene lost 2 bases and the J gene lost 2 bases, with 10 bases spanning the gap. Germline V gene sequence: CDR1 MNHEY, CDR2 SMNVEV (reference sequence). This CDR3 is CASSLRGGTYEQYL. CDR3 bases: TGTGCCAGCAGTTTAAGGGGCGGAACCTACGAGCAGTACCTC.

A few counts support this clonotype. The chain employs TRBV20-1 and TRBJ1-2; D is unclear. Germline assignment: CDR1 DFQATT and CDR2 SNEGSKA (reference sequence). Trimming took 3 bases from V and 4 from J, leaving 18 bases between them. The CDR3 runs to 15 residues. CDR3 DNA: TGCAGTGCTAGGGGTCCCAGGTACTACTCCTATGGCTACACCTTC. As protein: CSARGPRYYSYGYTF.

V and J are TRBV18 and TRBJ1-2, with D perhaps TRBD1 (6 bases). CDR1 is KGHSH and CDR2 is LQKENI in the germline V gene. The germline V and J ends were trimmed by 4 bases and 2 bases, with 11 bases remaining between them. This CDR3 is built from 14 residues. The CDR3 region is CASSQNTGNYGYTF. DNA for the CDR3: TGTGCCAGCTCACAGAACACAGGGAACTATGGCTACACCTTC. The whole variable domain, filled in from reference TRBV18 and TRBJ1-2, reads NAGVMQNPRHLVRRRGQEARLRCSPMKGHSHVYWYRQLPEEGLKFMVYLQKENIIDESGMPKERFSAEFPKEGPSILRIQQVVRGDSAAYFCASSQNTGNYGYTFGSGTRLTVV.

This clonotype occurred many times. The rearrangement uses TRBV7-8 and TRBJ2-7; 8 bases match TRBD2. The CDR3 runs to 16 residues. Germline assignment: CDR1 SGHVS and CDR2 FQNEAQ. V shed 1 base, J shed 5 bases, and the junction held 10 bases outside the gene matches. CDR3 loop: CASSLGPLAEGDEQYF. CDR3 nucleotides: TGTGCCAGCAGCTTAGGACCACTAGCGGAGGGGGACGAGCAGTACTTC.

The chain joins TRBV12-3 or TRBV12-4 to TRBJ1-3; the D is unclear. V gave up 3 bases and J gave up 4 bases, with 7 bases separating them. This CDR3 comprises 13 residues. For the CDR3, the DNA is TGTGCCAGCAGTTTGGTCCAAGGAAACACCATATATTTT. It is translated as CASSLVQGNTIYF.

In its sample, this clonotype was seen a few times. The V and J genes are TRBV20-1 and TRBJ2-3; TRBD2 matches 14 bases. CDR3 length equals 17 residues. The V gene's germline CDR1 is DFQATT and CDR2 SNEGSKA (reference sequence). V lost 5 bases and J lost 5; bases outside the gene matches: 12. Here the CDR3 reads CSAPPTSGGASVDTQYF. In DNA, the CDR3 is TGCAGTGCTCCTCCGACTAGCGGGGGGGCATCGGTAGATACGCAGTATTTT.

This clonotype has more than one count but fewer than ten. This chain links TRBV9 with TRBJ2-3; D unresolved. V gave up 2 bases and J gave up 5 bases, with 3 bases separating them. Germline assignment: CDR1 SGDLS and CDR2 YYNGEE. CDR3 size: 11 residues. CDR3 amino acids: CASSVRDTQYF. For the CDR3, the DNA is TGTGCCAGCAGCGTTCGAGATACGCAGTATTTT.

The chain links TRBV6-1 to TRBJ2-5; no definite D call. CDR1 and CDR2 (germline): MNHNS, SASEGT. Trimming took 1 base from V and 1 from J, leaving 13 bases between them. The CDR3 consists of 16 residues. Here the CDR3 reads CASSEGTVLPQETQYF. The CDR3 nucleotides are TGTGCCAGCAGTGAAGGGACGGTCCTCCCCCAAGAGACCCAGTACTTC.